The sample holds a few counts of the clone carrying this TCR beta chain. Its specificity is unknown. TCR cDNA molecules were tagged individually, and each one carried a unique molecular identifier. MiXCR, applied by TCRdb to the 5' RACE reads, yields one record per CDR3 protein. The repertoire includes about 50,000 distinct CDR3 sequences, 7.5% to 8% of them detected once, and about 12% sits in the top ten. The sample originates from a study of spatial heterogeneity in lung cancer. For the study at large: Compared with alpha-chain sequences, beta-chain sequences were consistently detected in greater numbers. Each unique TCR and UMI combination was seen more than ten times on average in raw reads. Study-level points and caveats: Expanded tumor TCRs that were ubiquitous appeared in blood more at resection than follow-up.

Per the germline V gene, CDR1 is SQVTM and CDR2 is ANQGSEA. J lost 5 bases, V lost 7 bases, and 5 bases had no gene match. The CDR3 contains 12 residues. The sample's time point: sample taken at primary tumor resection. Tumor, nontumor lung or frozen PBMC supplied whole RNA that was sequenced unsorted. The input for sequencing was PBMCs, taken at surgery. The clonotype was recovered from a female donor with early-stage non-small cell lung cancer. This chain uses TRBV29-1 with TRBJ1-5; 7 bases match TRBD1. CDR3 residues: CSARQGDQPQHF. CDR3 bases: TGCAGCGCAAGACAGGGAGATCAGCCCCAGCATTTT.